This T cell receptor (beta chain) was captured in a study of blood T cell repertoires in COVID-19. For the study at large: Collection of acute and convalescent COVID-19 samples took place in the United States, Italy and Spain. Sources were T cells, B-cell-depleted T cells, or PBMCs; the material itself was cDNA or gDNA.

In the original analysis: Nucleated cell counts were estimated from reference gene primer amplification. TCRdb's copy holds only in-frame clones and misses some; the assay was immunoSEQ multiplex PCR. V and J calls and clone size are as listed in that table; D and trimming were resolved from the DNA. The table includes about 120,000 clones, roughly three quarters detected once. This sequence was found in a woman of 80 years or more with acute or convalescent COVID-19. Sequencing was performed on peripheral blood.

CDR3 bases: TGTGCCTGGAGTGGGACTAGCGGAGATACGCAGTATTTT. Residues: CAWSGTSGDTQYF. This chain joins TRBV30 and TRBJ2-3; 10 bases match TRBD2. This CDR3 spans 13 amino acids. CDR1 GTSNPN and CDR2 SVGIG come from the germline V gene (reference sequence). V trimming: 1 base; J trimming: 5 bases; junction bases outside the gene matches: 0.